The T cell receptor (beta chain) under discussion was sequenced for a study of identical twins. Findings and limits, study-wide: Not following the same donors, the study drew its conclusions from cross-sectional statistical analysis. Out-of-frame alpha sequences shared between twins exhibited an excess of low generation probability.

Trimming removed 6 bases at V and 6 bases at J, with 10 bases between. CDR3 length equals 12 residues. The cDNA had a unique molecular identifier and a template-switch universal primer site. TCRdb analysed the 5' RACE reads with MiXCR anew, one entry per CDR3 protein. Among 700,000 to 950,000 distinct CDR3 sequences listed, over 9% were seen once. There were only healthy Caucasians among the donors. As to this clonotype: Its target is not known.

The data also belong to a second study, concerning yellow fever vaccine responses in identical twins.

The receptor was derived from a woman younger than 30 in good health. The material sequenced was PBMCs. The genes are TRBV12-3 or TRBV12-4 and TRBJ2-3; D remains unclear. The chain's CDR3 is CASSNRFDTQYF. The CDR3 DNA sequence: TGTGCCAGCAGCAATAGGTTTGATACGCAGTATTTT.